This T cell receptor (beta chain) was obtained from a study of cytomegalovirus exposure and HLA in healthy donors. The CDR3 runs to 15 residues. V was clipped by 3 bases and J by 7 bases, with 19 bases between them. Germline V gene sequence: CDR1 GTSNPN, CDR2 SVGIG (reference sequence). Primers: 60 Vbeta forward and 13 Jbeta reverse. Sequencing used immunoSEQ multiplex PCR; TCRdb keeps in-frame clones, though not all of them. The repertoire includes about 150,000 clones, 82% of them detected once, and 6.6% sits in the top ten. Study observations and caveats: Among TCR beta chains, those listed as cytomegalovirus-associated numbered more than 150. Certain sequence variants were highly shared and formed a cluster, and this cluster was likely a sequencing artifact. Reportedly, HLA-A and HLA-B alleles of most subjects were accurately predicted from TCR beta. Rare sequences made up most TCRs, while some public TCRs were found in many donors.

Regarding this clone: What it recognizes is unknown.

The TCR was taken from a woman in her 50s in good health and CMV-seropositive. Sequencing used PBMCs. The chain employs TRBV30 and TRBJ1-5; tentatively, D is TRBD1 (5 bases). For the CDR3, the DNA is TGTGCCTGGAGCAGTAGACGTACCGGGGGGCAGCCCCAGCATTTT. Translated: CAWSSRRTGGQPQHF. Filled out from reference TRBV30 and TRBJ1-5, the complete variable domain reads SQTIHQWPATLVQPVGSPLSLECTVEGTSNPNLYWYRQAAGRGLQLLFYSVGIGQISSEVPQNLSASRPQDRQFILSSKKLLLSDSGFYLCAWSSRRTGGQPQHFGDGTRLSIL.